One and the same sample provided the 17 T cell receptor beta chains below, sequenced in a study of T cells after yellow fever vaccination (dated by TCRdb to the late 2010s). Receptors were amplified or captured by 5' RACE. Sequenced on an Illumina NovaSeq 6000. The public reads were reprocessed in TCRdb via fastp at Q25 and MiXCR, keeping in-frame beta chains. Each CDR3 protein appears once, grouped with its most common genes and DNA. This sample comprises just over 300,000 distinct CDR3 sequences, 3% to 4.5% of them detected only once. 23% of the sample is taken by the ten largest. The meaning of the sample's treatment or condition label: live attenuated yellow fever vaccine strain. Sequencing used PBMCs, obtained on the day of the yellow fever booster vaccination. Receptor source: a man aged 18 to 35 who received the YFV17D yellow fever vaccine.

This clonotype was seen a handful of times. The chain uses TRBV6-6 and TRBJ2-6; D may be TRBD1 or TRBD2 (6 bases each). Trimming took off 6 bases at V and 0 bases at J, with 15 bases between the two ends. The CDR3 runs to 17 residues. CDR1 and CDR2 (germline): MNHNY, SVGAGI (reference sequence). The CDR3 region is CASRTGWRDSGANVLTF. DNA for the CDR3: TGTGCCAGCAGGACAGGTTGGAGGGACTCTGGGGCCAACGTCCTGACTTTC.

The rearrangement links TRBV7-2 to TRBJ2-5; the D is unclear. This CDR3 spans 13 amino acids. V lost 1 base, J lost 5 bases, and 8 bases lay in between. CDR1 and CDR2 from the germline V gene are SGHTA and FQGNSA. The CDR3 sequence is CASSLVSLETQYF. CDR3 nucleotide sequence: TGTGCCAGCAGCTTAGTTAGTTTGGAGACCCAGTACTTC.

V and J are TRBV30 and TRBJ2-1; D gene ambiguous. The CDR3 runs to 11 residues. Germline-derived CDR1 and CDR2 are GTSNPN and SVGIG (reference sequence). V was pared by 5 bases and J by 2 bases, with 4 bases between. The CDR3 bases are TGTGCCTGGTCCCCCTACAATGAGCAGTTCTTC. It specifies CAWSPYNEQFF.

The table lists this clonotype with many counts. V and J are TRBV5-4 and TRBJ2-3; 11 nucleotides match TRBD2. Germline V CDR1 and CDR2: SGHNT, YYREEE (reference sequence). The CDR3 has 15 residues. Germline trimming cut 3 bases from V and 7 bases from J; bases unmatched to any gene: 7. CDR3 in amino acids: CASSSTTSGAYTQYF. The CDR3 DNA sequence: TGTGCCAGCAGCTCGACGACTAGCGGGGCATATACGCAGTATTTT.

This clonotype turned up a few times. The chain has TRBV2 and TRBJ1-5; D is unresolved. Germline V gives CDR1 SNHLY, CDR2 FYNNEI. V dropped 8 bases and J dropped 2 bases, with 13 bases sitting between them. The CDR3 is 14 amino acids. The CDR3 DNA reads TGTGCCAGCGGAAACTCCAGAGGCAATCAGCCCCAGCATTTT. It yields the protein CASGNSRGNQPQHF.

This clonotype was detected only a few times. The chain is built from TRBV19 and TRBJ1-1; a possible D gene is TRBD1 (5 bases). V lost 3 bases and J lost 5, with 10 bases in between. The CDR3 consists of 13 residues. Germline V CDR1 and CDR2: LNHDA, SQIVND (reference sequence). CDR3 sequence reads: CASSIRAGTEAFF. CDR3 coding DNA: TGTGCCAGTAGTATCAGAGCAGGGACTGAAGCTTTCTTT.

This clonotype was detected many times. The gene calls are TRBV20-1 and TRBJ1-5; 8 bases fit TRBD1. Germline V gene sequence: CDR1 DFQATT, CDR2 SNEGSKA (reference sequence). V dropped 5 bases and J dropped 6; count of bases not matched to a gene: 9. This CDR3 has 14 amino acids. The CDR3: CSASRQGRGQPQHF. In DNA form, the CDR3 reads TGCAGTGCTTCCCGACAGGGGAGGGGTCAGCCCCAGCATTTT.

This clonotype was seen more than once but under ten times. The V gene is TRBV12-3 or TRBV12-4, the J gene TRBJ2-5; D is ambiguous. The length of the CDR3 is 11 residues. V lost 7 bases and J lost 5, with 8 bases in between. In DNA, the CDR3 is TGTGCCAGCACCCAAGGGGAGACCCAGTACTTC. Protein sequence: CASTQGETQYF.

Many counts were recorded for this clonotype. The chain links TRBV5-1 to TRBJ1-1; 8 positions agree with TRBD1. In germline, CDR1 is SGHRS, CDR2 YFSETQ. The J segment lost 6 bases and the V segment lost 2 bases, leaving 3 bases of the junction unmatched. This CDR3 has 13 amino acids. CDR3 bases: TGCGCCAGCAGCTTTCAGGGGGCGCCTGAAGCTTTCTTT. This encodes CASSFQGAPEAFF. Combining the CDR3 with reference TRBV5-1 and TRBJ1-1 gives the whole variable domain KAGVTQTPRYLIKTRGQQVTLSCSPISGHRSVSWYQQTPGQGLQFLFEYFSETQRNKGNFPGRFSGRQFSNSRSEMNVSTLELGDSALYLCASSFQGAPEAFFGQGTRLTVV.

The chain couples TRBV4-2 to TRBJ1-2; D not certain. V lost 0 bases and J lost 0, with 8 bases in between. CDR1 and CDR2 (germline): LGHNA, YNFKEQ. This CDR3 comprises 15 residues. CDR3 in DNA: TGTGCCAGCAGCCAAGATCCGGTAGCTAACTATGGCTACACCTTC. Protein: CASSQDPVANYGYTF.

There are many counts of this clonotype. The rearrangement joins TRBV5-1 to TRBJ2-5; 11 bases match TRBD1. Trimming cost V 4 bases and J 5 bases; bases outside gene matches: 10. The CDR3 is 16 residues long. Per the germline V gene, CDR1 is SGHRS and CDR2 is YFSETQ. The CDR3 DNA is TGCGCCAGCAGCCAAGGGACAGGGGGTCATATTGAGACCCAGTACTTC. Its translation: CASSQGTGGHIETQYF.

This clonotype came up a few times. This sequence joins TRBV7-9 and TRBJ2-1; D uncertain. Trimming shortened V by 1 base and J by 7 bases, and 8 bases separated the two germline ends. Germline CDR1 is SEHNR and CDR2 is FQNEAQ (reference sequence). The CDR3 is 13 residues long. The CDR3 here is CASSLVQENEQFF. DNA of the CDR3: TGTGCCAGCAGCTTAGTTCAGGAGAATGAGCAGTTCTTC.

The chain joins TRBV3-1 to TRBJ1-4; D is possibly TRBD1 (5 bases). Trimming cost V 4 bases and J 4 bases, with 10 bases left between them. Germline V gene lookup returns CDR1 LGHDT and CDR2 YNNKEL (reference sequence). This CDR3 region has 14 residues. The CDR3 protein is CASSPTGYNEKLFF. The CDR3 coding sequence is TGTGCCAGCAGCCCCACAGGTTATAATGAAAAACTGTTTTTT.

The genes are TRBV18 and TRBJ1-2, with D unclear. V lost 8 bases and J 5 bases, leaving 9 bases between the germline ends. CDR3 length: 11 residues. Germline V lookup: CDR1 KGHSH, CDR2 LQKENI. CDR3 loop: CASRTAYGYTF. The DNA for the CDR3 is TGTGCCAGCCGGACGGCATATGGCTACACCTTC. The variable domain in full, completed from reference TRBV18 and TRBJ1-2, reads NAGVMQNPRHLVRRRGQEARLRCSPMKGHSHVYWYRQLPEEGLKFMVYLQKENIIDESGMPKERFSAEFPKEGPSILRIQQVVRGDSAAYFCASRTAYGYTFGSGTRLTVV.

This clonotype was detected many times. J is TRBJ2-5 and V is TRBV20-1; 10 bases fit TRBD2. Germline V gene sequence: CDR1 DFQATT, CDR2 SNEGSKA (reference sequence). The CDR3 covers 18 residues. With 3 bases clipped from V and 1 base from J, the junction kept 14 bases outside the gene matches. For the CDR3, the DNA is TGCAGTGCTAGTGGGTTAGCGGGGGGACTCGATGTCCAAGAGACCCAGTACTTC. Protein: CSASGLAGGLDVQETQYF.

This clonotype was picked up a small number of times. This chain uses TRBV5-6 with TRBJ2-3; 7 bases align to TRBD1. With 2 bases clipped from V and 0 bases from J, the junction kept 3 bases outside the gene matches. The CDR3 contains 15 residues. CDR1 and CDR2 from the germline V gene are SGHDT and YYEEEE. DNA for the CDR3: TGTGCCAGCAGCTTTATGGACAGGAGCACAGATACGCAGTATTTT. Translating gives CASSFMDRSTDTQYF.

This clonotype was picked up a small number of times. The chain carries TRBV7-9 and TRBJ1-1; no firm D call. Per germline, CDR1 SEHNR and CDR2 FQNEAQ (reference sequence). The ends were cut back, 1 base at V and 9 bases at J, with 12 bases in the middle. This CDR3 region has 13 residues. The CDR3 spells CASSLEWPRQAFF. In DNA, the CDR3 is TGTGCCAGCAGCTTAGAATGGCCTAGGCAAGCTTTCTTT.